This TCR beta chain was retrieved from a study of blood T cell repertoires in COVID-19. About the research overall: The study drew acute and convalescent COVID-19 samples from the United States, Italy and Spain.

This CDR3 comprises 16 residues. In the authors' methods: Counts of nucleated cells, estimated from reference gene primer amplification, were obtained. Data came from immunoSEQ multiplex PCR; TCRdb stores just in-frame clones and leaves some out. The D gene and trimming were derived from the DNA, and the V and J assignments and clone size from that table. In the table there are over 100,000 clones, about three quarters of which are singletons. The chain combines TRBV21-1 with TRBJ2-1; the D call of TRBD2 is as the table states it, not checked on the DNA. TRBV21-1 represents a pseudogene. The clonotype comes from a human donor in a cohort sampled during active or convalescent COVID-19. Material for sequencing was peripheral blood. The CDR3 spells CASSKELAGSYNEQFF. CDR3 in DNA: TGTGCCAGCAGCAAAGAGCTAGCGGGCTCCTACAATGAGCAGTTCTTC.